These 24 T cell receptor beta chains share one sample of origin, sequenced in a study of blood T cell repertoires in COVID-19. Using immunoSEQ multiplex PCR, the repertoire was profiled, and TCRdb retains in-frame clones only, with some absent. The table lists approximately 77,000 clones, 80% of them singletons, with around 5% in the top ten. The sequenced sample was peripheral blood. These TCRs come from a woman between 70 and 85 years old with acute or convalescent COVID-19.

There are a few counts of this clone. In DNA form, the CDR3 reads TGCGCCAGCAGTGAGTCGGCCAGGGGGCTGAACACTGAAGCTTTCTTT. Encoded protein: CASSESARGLNTEAFF. The V call is TRBV10-2, the J call TRBJ1-1; 8 bases agree with TRBD1. V lost 0 bases, J lost 0 bases, and 3 bases stayed unmatched. Germline CDR1 and CDR2: WSHSY and SAAADI. This CDR3 comprises 16 residues.

This clone was seen just once. At the DNA level, this CDR3 is encoded by other sequences in the same sample as well. The chain carries TRBV7-2 and TRBJ1-1, with D tentatively TRBD1 (6 bases). Per the germline V gene, CDR1 is SGHTA and CDR2 is FQGNSA. The V end lost 5 bases, the J end lost 1 base, and 11 bases lay between the germline ends. The CDR3 consists of 14 residues. The CDR3 spells CASSRGGRNTEAFF. As DNA, the CDR3 is TGTGCCAGCAGCCGCGGGGGGCGGAACACTGAAGCTTTCTTT.

The chain joins TRBV7-3 to TRBJ1-2, with 7 bases aligning to TRBD1. This CDR3 contains 15 residues. Trimming at V came to 1 base and at J to 3 bases, leaving 5 bases not matched to a gene. CDR1 and CDR2 (germline): SGHTA, FQGTGA. The CDR3 loop reads CASSLIPGTDYGYTF. The CDR3 bases are TGTGCCAGCAGCTTAATCCCTGGGACAGACTATGGCTACACCTTC.

The V call is TRBV19, the J call TRBJ2-1; the match to TRBD2 covers 10 bases. Per the germline V gene, CDR1 is LNHDA and CDR2 is SQIVND (reference sequence). This CDR3 comprises 15 residues. The trim removed 7 bases at V and 8 bases at J, leaving 11 bases unmatched. DNA for the CDR3: TGTGCCAGTAAGGGAGCGGGGGGGAGTTTCTATGAGCAGTTCTTC. Translating it yields CASKGAGGSFYEQFF.

J is TRBJ2-5 and V is TRBV5-5; D ambiguous. V lost 0 bases to trimming and J lost 2 bases, with 5 bases between them. The CDR3 length is 13 residues. Germline-derived CDR1 and CDR2 are SGHKS and YYEKEE (reference sequence). The CDR3 here is CASSLVQQETQYF. The CDR3 DNA reads as TGTGCCAGCAGCTTGGTTCAGCAAGAGACCCAGTACTTC.

The chain recombines TRBV9 with TRBJ1-3, with D unresolved. This CDR3 spans 15 amino acids. In germline, CDR1 is SGDLS, CDR2 YYNGEE. Trimming shortened V by 7 bases and J by 2 bases, and 16 bases separated the two germline ends. CDR3 DNA sequence: TGTGCCAGCGCCCGGAAGAGGGAAGCTGGAAACACCATATATTTT. It yields the protein CASARKREAGNTIYF.

There are a few counts of this clone. This sequence joins TRBV27 and TRBJ1-2; a weak D match, TRBD1 (5 bases). The CDR3 spans 15 residues. The V gene lost 5 bases and the J gene lost 4 bases, with 17 bases spanning the gap. The V gene's germline CDR1 is MNHEY and CDR2 SMNVEV (reference sequence). CDR3 nucleotides: TGTGCCAGCAGTCCTAGGGACTTGGTAGGCTATGGCTACACCTTC. Translated: CASSPRDLVGYGYTF.

The rearrangement joins TRBV6-5 to TRBJ2-3; a weak D match, TRBD1 (6 bases). CDR1 and CDR2 from the germline V gene are MNHEY and SVGAGI. The CDR3 has 15 amino acids. The V end lost 9 bases, the J end lost 2 bases, and 18 bases lay between the germline ends. The CDR3 DNA follows: TGTGCCAGTCAAGGGGCAGACAGGAACACAGATACGCAGTATTTT. Translating gives CASQGADRNTDTQYF.

CDR3 sequence: CASSSRGTGGMRAFF. The CDR3 DNA reads TGTGCCAGCAGCAGCCGAGGGACAGGGGGCATGAGGGCTTTCTTT. This chain connects TRBV5-6 to TRBJ1-1; 12 positions match TRBD1. The J segment lost 11 bases and the V segment lost 4 bases, leaving 12 bases of the junction unmatched. From germline, CDR1 is SGHDT and CDR2 YYEEEE. The CDR3 spans 15 residues.

This clone has just one count. With a much larger clone just one base away, this may be a read error. The same CDR3 also results from other DNA sequences found in this sample. The genes are TRBV7-8 and TRBJ2-5; 12 bases fit TRBD2. Germline V lookup: CDR1 SGHVS, CDR2 FQNEAQ. This CDR3 region has 15 residues. The CDR3 reads CASSFTSGGRETQYF. CDR3 bases: TGTGCCAGCAGCTTCACTAGCGGGGGGCGAGAGACTCAGTACTTC.

This clone was seen just once. The chain employs TRBV3-1 (or the pseudogene TRBV3-2) and TRBJ2-7; 7 bases align to TRBD2. The CDR3 extends over 14 amino acids. Germline V gives CDR1 LGHDT, CDR2 YNNKEL (reference sequence). After removal of 1 base from V and 3 bases from J, the junction contained 3 bases not matched to a gene. The CDR3 loop is CASSQGGGGYEQYF. The CDR3, as DNA: TGTGCCAGCAGCCAAGGGGGCGGGGGCTACGAGCAGTACTTC.

The table lists this clone with a count of one. The chain employs TRBV5-6 and TRBJ1-1; maybe TRBD1 (5 bases). CDR1 and CDR2 from the germline V gene are SGHDT and YYEEEE. V dropped 3 bases and J dropped 3 bases, with 18 bases sitting between them. This CDR3 region has 16 residues. CDR3 loop: CASSSGPRGTDTEAFF. CDR3 nucleotide sequence: TGTGCCAGCAGCTCAGGCCCCCGGGGGACTGACACTGAAGCTTTCTTT.

The chain couples TRBV5-4 to TRBJ2-1, with 7 bases matching TRBD1. Germline V gene lookup returns CDR1 SGHNT and CDR2 YYREEE (reference sequence). CDR3 length equals 15 residues. Germline trimming cut 2 bases from V and 0 bases from J; bases unmatched to any gene: 2. In DNA, the CDR3 is TGTGCCAGCAGCTTACAGGGGAGCTCCTACAATGAGCAGTTCTTC. It is translated as CASSLQGSSYNEQFF. The entire variable domain, with the rest obtained from reference TRBV5-4 and TRBJ2-1, is as follows: ETGVTQSPTHLIKTRGQQVTLRCSSQSGHNTVSWYQQALGQGPQFIFQYYREEENGRGNFPPRFSGLQFPNYSSELNVNALELDDSALYLCASSLQGSSYNEQFFGPGTRLTVL.

In the case of this clone: Other DNA sequences of this sample code for an identical CDR3. The V and J genes are TRBV5-5 and TRBJ1-1, with 8 nucleotides matching TRBD1. Losses at the gene ends were 3 bases for V and 3 bases for J; bases not matched to a gene: 1. Germline V CDR1 and CDR2: SGHKS, YYEKEE (reference sequence). This CDR3 has 13 residues. The CDR3 loop is CASSSQGDTEAFF. The DNA for the CDR3 is TGTGCCAGCAGCTCACAGGGGGACACTGAAGCTTTCTTT.

The J gene is TRBJ1-4, the V gene TRBV4-1; 7 bases match TRBD1. Germline CDR1 and CDR2: MGHRA and YSYEKL. Germline trimming cut 1 base from V and 6 bases from J; bases unmatched to any gene: 8. The CDR3 runs to 16 residues. The CDR3 DNA reads as TGCGCCAGCAGCCAAGTGTGGAGGCAGGGGGATGAAAAACTGTTTTTT. Translated, it gives CASSQVWRQGDEKLFF.

The rearrangement links TRBV7-9 to TRBJ2-4; maybe TRBD2 (5 bases). This CDR3 has 13 residues. Trimming took 4 bases from V and 5 from J, leaving 9 bases between them. CDR1 and CDR2 (germline): SEHNR, FQNEAQ (reference sequence). CDR3 amino acids: CASSSSGENIQYF. CDR3 DNA: TGTGCCAGCAGCTCTTCCGGGGAAAACATTCAGTACTTC.

This chain connects TRBV7-8 to TRBJ2-7; a possible D gene is TRBD1 (6 bases). CDR1 SGHVS and CDR2 FQNEAQ come from the germline V gene. The CDR3 loop spans 16 amino acids. Trimming took 1 base from V and 1 from J, leaving 14 bases between them. The chain's CDR3 is CASSLVRAGVSYEQYF. Here the CDR3 DNA reads TGTGCCAGCAGCTTAGTCCGGGCAGGGGTATCCTACGAGCAGTACTTC.

CDR3 loop: CASNLQGASQYEQYF. CDR3 sequence (DNA): TGTGCCAGCAACTTACAGGGGGCAAGTCAATACGAGCAGTACTTC. V and J are TRBV2 and TRBJ2-7; the match to TRBD1 covers 9 bases. Germline V gene lookup returns CDR1 SNHLY and CDR2 FYNNEI. V was clipped by 7 bases and J by 4 bases; unmatched bases: 11. The length of the CDR3 is 15 residues.

J is TRBJ2-7 and V is TRBV7-2; 11 bases line up with TRBD2. Germline assignment: CDR1 SGHTA and CDR2 FQGNSA. CDR3 size: 15 residues. V gave up 4 bases and J gave up 4 bases; unmatched junction bases: 6. The CDR3 sequence is CASSYTGTSGYEQYF. The CDR3 DNA follows: TGTGCCAGCAGCTATACCGGGACTAGCGGTTACGAGCAGTACTTC.

V usage is TRBV5-5 and J usage is TRBJ1-1; D is undetermined. CDR3 length equals 13 residues. CDR1 is SGHKS, CDR2 YYEKEE, per germline (reference sequence). The V end lost 4 bases, the J end lost 6 bases, and 13 bases lay between the germline ends. The CDR3 DNA reads as TGTGCCAGCAGCCCGGCGGCCCGGGCTGAAGCTTTCTTT. Translation: CASSPAARAEAFF.

This clone occurred a few times. The genes are TRBV7-9 and TRBJ1-1, with D possibly matching TRBD1 (6 bases). V dropped 6 bases and J dropped 2 bases, with 13 bases sitting between them. This CDR3 comprises 14 residues. CDR1 and CDR2 (germline): SEHNR, FQNEAQ (reference sequence). CDR3 sequence: CASRRRGANTEAFF. The CDR3 nucleotides are TGTGCCAGCAGGCGACGGGGGGCAAACACTGAAGCTTTCTTT.

The genes are TRBV2 and TRBJ1-1, with no clear D. The germline CDR1 and CDR2 sequences are SNHLY and FYNNEI. The CDR3 is 13 amino acids. Deletions cut 6 bases from V and 2 bases from J, with 10 bases between. Here the CDR3 DNA reads TGTGCCAGCAGAAACAGCGGTAACACTGAAGCTTTCTTT. Protein: CASRNSGNTEAFF.

This clone was counted once. The chain combines TRBV5-8 with TRBJ2-1, with 9 bases matching TRBD2. Germline assignment: CDR1 SGHTS and CDR2 YDEGEE. The J segment lost 5 bases and the V segment lost 6 bases, leaving 9 bases of the junction unmatched. The CDR3 sequence is 15 residues long. The chain's CDR3 is CASTLQGLANNEQFF. The DNA of the CDR3 is TGTGCCAGCACCCTACAGGGACTAGCCAACAATGAGCAGTTCTTC.

This clone was observed a single time. J is TRBJ1-5 and V is TRBV4-1; D is possibly TRBD1 (6 bases). This CDR3 has 15 residues. The germline CDR1 and CDR2 sequences are MGHRA and YSYEKL. Trimming took off 0 bases at V and 5 bases at J, with 11 bases between the two ends. CDR3 region: CASSQEVAGDQPQHF. The CDR3 coding sequence is TGCGCCAGCAGCCAAGAGGTAGCAGGGGATCAGCCCCAGCATTTT.